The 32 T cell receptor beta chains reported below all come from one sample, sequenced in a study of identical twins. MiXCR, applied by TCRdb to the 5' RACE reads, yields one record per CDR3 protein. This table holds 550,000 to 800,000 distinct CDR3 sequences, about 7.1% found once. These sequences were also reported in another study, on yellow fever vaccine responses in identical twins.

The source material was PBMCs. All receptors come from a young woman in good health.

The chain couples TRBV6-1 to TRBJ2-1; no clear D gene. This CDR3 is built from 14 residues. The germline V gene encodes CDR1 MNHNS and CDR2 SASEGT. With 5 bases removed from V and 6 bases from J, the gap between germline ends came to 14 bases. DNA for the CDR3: TGTGCCAGCAGTCCGGCCTCAATGGGCAATGAGCAGTTCTTC. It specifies CASSPASMGNEQFF.

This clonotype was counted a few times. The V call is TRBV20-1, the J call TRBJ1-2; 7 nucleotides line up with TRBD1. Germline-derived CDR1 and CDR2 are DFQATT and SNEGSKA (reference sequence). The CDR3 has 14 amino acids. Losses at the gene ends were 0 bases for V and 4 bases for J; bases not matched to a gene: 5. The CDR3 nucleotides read TGCAGTGCTAGAGAGGGACAGAGTTCCTATGGCTACACCTTC. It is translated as CSAREGQSSYGYTF.

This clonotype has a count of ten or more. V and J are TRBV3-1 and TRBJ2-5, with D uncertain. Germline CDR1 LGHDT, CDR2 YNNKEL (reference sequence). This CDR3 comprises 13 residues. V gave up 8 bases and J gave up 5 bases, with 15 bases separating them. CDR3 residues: CASGFRGKETQYF. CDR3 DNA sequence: TGTGCCAGCGGTTTCCGTGGGAAGGAGACCCAGTACTTC.

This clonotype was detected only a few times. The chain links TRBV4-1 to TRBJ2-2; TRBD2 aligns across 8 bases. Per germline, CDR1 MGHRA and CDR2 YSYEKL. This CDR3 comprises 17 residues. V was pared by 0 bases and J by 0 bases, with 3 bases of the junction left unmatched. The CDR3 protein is CASSQEGTRANTGELFF. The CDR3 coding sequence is TGCGCCAGCAGCCAAGAGGGGACTAGGGCGAACACCGGGGAGCTGTTTTTT.

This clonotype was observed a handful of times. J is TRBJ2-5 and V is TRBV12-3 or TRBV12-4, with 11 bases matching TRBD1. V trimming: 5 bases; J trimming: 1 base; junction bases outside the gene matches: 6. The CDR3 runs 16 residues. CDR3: CASSPWTGGLQETQYF. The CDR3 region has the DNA TGTGCCAGCAGTCCCTGGACAGGGGGCCTCCAAGAGACCCAGTACTTC.

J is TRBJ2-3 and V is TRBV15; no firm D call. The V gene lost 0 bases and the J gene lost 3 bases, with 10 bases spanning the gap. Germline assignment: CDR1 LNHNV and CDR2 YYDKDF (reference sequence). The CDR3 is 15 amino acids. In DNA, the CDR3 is TGTGCCACCAGCAGAGACCGGACGTGGACAGATACGCAGTATTTT. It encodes CATSRDRTWTDTQYF.

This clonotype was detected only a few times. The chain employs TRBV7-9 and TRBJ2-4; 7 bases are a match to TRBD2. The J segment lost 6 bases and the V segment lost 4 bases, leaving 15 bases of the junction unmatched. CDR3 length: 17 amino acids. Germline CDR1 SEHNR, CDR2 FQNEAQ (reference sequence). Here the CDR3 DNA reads TGTGCCAGCAGCTCTACTAGCGAGGTGGGGTTTGCAAACATTCAGTACTTC. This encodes CASSSTSEVGFANIQYF.

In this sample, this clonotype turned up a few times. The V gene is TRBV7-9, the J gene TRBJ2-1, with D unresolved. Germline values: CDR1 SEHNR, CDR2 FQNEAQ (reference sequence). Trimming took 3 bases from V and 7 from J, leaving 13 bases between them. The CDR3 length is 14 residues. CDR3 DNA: TGTGCCAGCAGCTTGACGGAAGTCATGAATGAGCAGTTCTTC. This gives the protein CASSLTEVMNEQFF.

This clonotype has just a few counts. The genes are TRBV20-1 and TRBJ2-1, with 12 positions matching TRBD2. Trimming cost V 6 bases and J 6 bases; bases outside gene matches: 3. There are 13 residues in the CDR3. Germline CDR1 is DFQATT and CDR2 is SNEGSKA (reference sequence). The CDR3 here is CSATSGGTNEQFF. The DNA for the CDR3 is TGCAGTGCCACTAGCGGGGGGACCAATGAGCAGTTCTTC.

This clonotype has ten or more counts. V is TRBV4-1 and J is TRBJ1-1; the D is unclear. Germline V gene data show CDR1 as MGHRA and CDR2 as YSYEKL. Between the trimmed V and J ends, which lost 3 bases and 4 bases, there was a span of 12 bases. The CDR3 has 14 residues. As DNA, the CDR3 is TGCGCCAGCAGCCAGCCCTCCCTTGGCACTGAAGCTTTCTTT. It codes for CASSQPSLGTEAFF.

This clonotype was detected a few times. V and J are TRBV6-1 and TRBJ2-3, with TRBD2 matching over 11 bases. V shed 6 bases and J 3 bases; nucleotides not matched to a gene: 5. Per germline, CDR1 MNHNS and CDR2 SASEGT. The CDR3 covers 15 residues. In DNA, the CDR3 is TGTGCCAGCAGGACTATAGCGGGGGGGACAGATACGCAGTATTTT. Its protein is CASRTIAGGTDTQYF.

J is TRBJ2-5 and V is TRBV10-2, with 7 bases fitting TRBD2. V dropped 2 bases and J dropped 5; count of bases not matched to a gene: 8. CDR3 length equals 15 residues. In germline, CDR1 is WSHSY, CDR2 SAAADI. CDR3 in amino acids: CASSELGTIGETQYF. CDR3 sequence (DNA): TGCGCCAGCAGTGAGCTCGGGACTATCGGGGAGACCCAGTACTTC.

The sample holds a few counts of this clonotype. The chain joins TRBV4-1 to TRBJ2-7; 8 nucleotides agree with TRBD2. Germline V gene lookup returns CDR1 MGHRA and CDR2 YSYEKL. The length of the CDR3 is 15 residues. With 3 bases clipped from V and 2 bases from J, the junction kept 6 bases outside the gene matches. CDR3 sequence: CASSHPGLEAYEQYF. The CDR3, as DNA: TGCGCCAGCAGCCACCCGGGACTAGAGGCCTACGAGCAGTACTTC.

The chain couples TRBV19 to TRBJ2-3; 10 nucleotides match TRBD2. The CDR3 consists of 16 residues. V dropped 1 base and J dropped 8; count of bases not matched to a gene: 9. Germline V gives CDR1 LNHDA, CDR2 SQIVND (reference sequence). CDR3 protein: CASSIATSGTTGTQYF. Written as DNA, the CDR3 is TGTGCCAGTAGTATAGCTACTAGCGGGACCACGGGTACGCAGTATTTT.

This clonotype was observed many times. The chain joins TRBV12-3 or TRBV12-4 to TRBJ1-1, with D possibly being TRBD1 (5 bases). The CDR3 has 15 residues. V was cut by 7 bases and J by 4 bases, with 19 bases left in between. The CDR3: CASTPEGQRGTEAFF. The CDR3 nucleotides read TGTGCCAGCACCCCGGAGGGGCAAAGAGGCACTGAAGCTTTCTTT.

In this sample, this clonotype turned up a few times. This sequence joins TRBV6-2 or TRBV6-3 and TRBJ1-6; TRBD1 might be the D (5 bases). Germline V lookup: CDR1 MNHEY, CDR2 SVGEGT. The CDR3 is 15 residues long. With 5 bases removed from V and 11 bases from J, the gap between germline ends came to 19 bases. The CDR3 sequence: CASSRGGNVGAPLHF. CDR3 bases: TGTGCCAGCAGTCGGGGAGGGAACGTGGGGGCACCCCTCCACTTT.

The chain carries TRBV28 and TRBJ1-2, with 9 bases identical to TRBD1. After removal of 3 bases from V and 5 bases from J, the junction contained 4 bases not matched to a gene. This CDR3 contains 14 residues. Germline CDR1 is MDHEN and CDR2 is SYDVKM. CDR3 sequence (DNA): TGTGCCAGCAGTTTTCATGGACAGGGGTATGGCTACACCTTC. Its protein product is CASSFHGQGYGYTF.

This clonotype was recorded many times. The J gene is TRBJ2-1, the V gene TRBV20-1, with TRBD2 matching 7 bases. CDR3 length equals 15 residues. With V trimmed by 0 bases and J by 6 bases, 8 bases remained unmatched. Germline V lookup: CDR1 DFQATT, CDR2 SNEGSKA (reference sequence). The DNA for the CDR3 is TGCAGTGCTAGAGACCCTAGCGGCACCTCCAATGAGCAGTTCTTC. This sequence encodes CSARDPSGTSNEQFF.

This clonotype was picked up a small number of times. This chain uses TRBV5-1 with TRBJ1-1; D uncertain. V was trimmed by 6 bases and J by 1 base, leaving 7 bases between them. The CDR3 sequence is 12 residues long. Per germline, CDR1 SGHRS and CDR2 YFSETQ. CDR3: CASKHGNTEAFF. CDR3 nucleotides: TGCGCCAGCAAACATGGGAACACTGAAGCTTTCTTT.

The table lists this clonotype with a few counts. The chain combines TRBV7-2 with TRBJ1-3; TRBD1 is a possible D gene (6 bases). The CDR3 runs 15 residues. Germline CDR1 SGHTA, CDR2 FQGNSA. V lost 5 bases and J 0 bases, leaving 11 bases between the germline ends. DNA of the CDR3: TGTGCCAGCAGCCGGGGACATTTCTCTGGAAACACCATATATTTT. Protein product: CASSRGHFSGNTIYF.

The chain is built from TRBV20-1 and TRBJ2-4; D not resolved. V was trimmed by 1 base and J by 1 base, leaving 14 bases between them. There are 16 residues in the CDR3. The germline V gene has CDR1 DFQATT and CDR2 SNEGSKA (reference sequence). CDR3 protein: CSARAPNLGAKNIQYF. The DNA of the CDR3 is TGCAGTGCTAGAGCGCCAAACTTGGGGGCCAAAAACATTCAGTACTTC.

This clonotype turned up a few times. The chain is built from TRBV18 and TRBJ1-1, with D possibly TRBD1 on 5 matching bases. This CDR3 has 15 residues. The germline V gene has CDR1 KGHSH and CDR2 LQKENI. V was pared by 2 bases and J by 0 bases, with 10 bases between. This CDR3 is CASSPITDMNTEAFF. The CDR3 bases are TGTGCCAGCTCACCAATCACGGACATGAACACTGAAGCTTTCTTT. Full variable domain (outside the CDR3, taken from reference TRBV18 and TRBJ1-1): NAGVMQNPRHLVRRRGQEARLRCSPMKGHSHVYWYRQLPEEGLKFMVYLQKENIIDESGMPKERFSAEFPKEGPSILRIQQVVRGDSAAYFCASSPITDMNTEAFFGQGTRLTVV.

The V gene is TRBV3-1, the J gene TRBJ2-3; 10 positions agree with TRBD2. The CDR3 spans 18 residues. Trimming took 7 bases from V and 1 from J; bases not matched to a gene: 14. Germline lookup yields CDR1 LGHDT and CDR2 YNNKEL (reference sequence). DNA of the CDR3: TGTGCCAGCAAGATCACGAGAGCGGGAGGGCCGGGCACAGATACGCAGTATTTT. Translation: CASKITRAGGPGTDTQYF.

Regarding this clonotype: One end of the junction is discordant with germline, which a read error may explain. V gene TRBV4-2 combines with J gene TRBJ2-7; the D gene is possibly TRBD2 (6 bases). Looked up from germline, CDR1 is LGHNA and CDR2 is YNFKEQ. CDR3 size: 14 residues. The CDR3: CASSQDTEGGIQSF. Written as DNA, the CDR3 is TGTGCCAGCAGCCAAGATACGGAGGGCGGGATTCAGTCCTTC.

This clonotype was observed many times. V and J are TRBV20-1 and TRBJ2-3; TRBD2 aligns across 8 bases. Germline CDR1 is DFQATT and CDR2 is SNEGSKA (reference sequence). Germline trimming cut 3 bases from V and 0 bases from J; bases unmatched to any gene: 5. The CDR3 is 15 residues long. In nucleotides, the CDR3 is TGCAGTGCTAGCGCCCAGCGGGGGAGCACAGATACGCAGTATTTT. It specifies CSASAQRGSTDTQYF.

The CDR3 region is CASSLIAGAFIRGQETQYF. The CDR3 DNA is TGCGCCAGCAGCTTGATAGCGGGAGCATTTATCCGTGGCCAAGAGACCCAGTACTTC. J is TRBJ2-5 and V is TRBV5-1, with 9 bases lining up with TRBD2. Germline CDR1 and CDR2: SGHRS and YFSETQ. CDR3 length: 19 amino acids. V was clipped by 1 base and J by 1 base; unmatched bases: 14.

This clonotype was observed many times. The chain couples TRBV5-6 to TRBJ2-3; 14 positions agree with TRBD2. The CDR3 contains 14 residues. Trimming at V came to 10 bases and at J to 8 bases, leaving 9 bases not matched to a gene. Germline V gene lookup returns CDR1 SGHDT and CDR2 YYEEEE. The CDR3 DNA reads TGTGCCTCCCGAGGACTAGCGGGAGGAGGTACGCAGTATTTT. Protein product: CASRGLAGGGTQYF. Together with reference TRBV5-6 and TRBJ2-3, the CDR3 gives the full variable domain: DAGVTQSPTHLIKTRGQQVTLRCSPKSGHDTVSWYQQALGQGPQFIFQYYEEEERQRGNFPDRFSGHQFPNYSSELNVNALLLGDSALYLCASRGLAGGGTQYFGPGTRLTVL.

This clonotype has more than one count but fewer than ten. The CDR3 spells CASSLVQTSNTGELFF. In DNA, the CDR3 is TGTGCCAGCAGCTTAGTGCAGACGTCGAACACCGGGGAGCTGTTTTTT. V usage is TRBV13 and J usage is TRBJ2-2; no clear D gene. The CDR3 has 16 amino acids. With 1 base removed from V and 0 bases from J, the gap between germline ends came to 9 bases. Germline V gene sequence: CDR1 PRHDT, CDR2 FYEKMQ (reference sequence).

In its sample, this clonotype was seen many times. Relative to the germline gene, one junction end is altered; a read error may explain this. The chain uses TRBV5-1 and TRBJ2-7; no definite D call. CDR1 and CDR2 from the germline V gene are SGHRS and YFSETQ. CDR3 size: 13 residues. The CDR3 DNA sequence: TGTGCCAGCAGCCCGACCCCCTCCTACGAGCAGTACTTC. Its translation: CASSPTPSYEQYF.

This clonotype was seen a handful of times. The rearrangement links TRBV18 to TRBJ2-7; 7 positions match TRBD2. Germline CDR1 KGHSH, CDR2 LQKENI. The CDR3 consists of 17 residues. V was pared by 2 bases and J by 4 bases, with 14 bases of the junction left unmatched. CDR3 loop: CASSPFGGMGGGYEQYV. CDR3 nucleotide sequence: TGTGCCAGCTCACCATTTGGAGGAATGGGGGGGGGTTACGAGCAGTACGTC.

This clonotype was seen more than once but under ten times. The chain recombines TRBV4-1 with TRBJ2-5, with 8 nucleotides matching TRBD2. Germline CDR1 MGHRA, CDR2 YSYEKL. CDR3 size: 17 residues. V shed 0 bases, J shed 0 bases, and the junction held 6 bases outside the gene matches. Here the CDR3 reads CASSQERTGGDQETQYF. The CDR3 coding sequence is TGCGCCAGCAGCCAAGAAAGGACGGGGGGGGACCAAGAGACCCAGTACTTC.

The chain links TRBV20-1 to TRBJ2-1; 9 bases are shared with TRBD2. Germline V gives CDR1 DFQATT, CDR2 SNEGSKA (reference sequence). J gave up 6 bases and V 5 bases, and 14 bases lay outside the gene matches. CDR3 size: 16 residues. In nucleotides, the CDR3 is TGCAGTGCTGAAGGGGATGAACTAGCGGGCGGCAATGAGCAGTTCTTC. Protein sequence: CSAEGDELAGGNEQFF.